The 2 T cell receptor beta chains reported below all come from one sample, sequenced in a study of beta chain features in type 1 diabetes (dated by TCRdb to between 2017 and 2018). The library was prepared using the immunoSEQ multiplex PCR assay. The High Capacity cDNA Reverse Transcription Kit was used to reverse transcribe all of the isolated RNA, meaning that expressed TCRB transcripts were what got sequenced. TCRdb holds this immuneACCESS table with in-frame rearrangements only. Some clones are missing; in checked studies, unresolved V genes explain under half, and the rest has no known cause. The sample table shows 150,000 or so clones, and about 9.2% are seen once. The top ten hold 0.68% of the sample. What was sequenced was central memory CD4+ T cells from blood. The receptors shown here come from a young man in good health.

This clone was seen a single time. This chain links TRBV19 with TRBJ1-2, with D unresolved. V was shortened by 7 bases and J by 8 bases, with 11 bases between the two germline ends. The CDR3 spans 11 residues. Germline lookup yields CDR1 LNHDA and CDR2 SQIVND (reference sequence). CDR3 coding DNA: TGTGCCAGTAAACAAGGAGGCGGCTACACCTTC. It codes for CASKQGGGYTF.

The rearrangement uses TRBV5-1 and TRBJ2-5, with 8 bases lining up with TRBD1. This CDR3 comprises 14 residues. Per the germline V gene, CDR1 is SGHRS and CDR2 is YFSETQ. The trim removed 7 bases at V and 2 bases at J, leaving 7 bases unmatched. In nucleotides, the CDR3 is TGCGCCAGCCGAACACAGGGGGATCAAGAGACCCAGTACTTC. It translates to CASRTQGDQETQYF.